This T cell receptor beta chain is drawn from a study of identical twins. General study findings and limits: Conclusions came from cross-sectional statistical analysis, not from following the same donors. Models came in too low on out-of-frame TCR alpha sharing in monozygotic twins. Fewer insertions characterized abundant cord blood beta clonotypes, whereas memory repertoires showed none.

Germline V gene lookup returns CDR1 SGHRS and CDR2 YFSETQ. V shed 4 bases and J shed 9 bases, with 14 bases lying between them. This CDR3 region has 13 residues. TCRdb re-derived calls from the 5' RACE reads in MiXCR, one entry per CDR3 protein. Of 400,000 or so distinct CDR3 sequences in the sample, about 10% were seen once. Many counts were recorded for this clonotype. Its specificity is unknown. This sequence joins TRBV5-1 and TRBJ2-1; the D is unclear. Sequences were obtained from naive T cells sorted from blood. The TCR comes from a woman in her forties or fifties in good health. The CDR3 spells CASSPEWAAEQFF. The CDR3 region has the DNA TGCGCCAGCAGCCCAGAATGGGCTGCTGAGCAGTTCTTC. The variable domain in full, with the rest retrieved from reference TRBV5-1 and TRBJ2-1, is KAGVTQTPRYLIKTRGQQVTLSCSPISGHRSVSWYQQTPGQGLQFLFEYFSETQRNKGNFPGRFSGRQFSNSRSEMNVSTLELGDSALYLCASSPEWAAEQFFGPGTRLTVL.